This entry lists 13 T cell receptor beta chains sequenced from one sample in a study of monozygotic twins with inflammatory bowel disease. TCRdb re-called the 5' RACE reads; one entry per CDR3 protein, DNA not given. The table lists roughly 170,000 distinct CDR3 sequences, with approximately 7% in the top ten. Sequencing used blood. The source of these receptors is a human donor with ulcerative colitis or Crohn's disease, or a healthy co-twin of an affected twin (not recorded which).

The genes are TRBV7-2 and TRBJ2-7; TCRdb calls TRBD2, which cannot be checked without DNA. The CDR3 loop spans 19 amino acids. Germline CDR1 reads SGHTA; CDR2 reads FQGNSA. This CDR3 reads CASSLTGTSGRSRGYEQYF. The whole variable domain, filled in from reference TRBV7-2 and TRBJ2-7, reads GAGVSQSPSNKVTEKGKDVELRCDPISGHTALYWYRQSLGQGLEFLIYFQGNSAPDKSGLPSDRFSAERTGGSVSTLTIQRTQQEDSAVYLCASSLTGTSGRSRGYEQYFGPGTRLTVT.

V usage is TRBV19 and J usage is TRBJ2-3; the TCRdb D gene call, TRBD1, has no DNA to confirm it. Germline CDR1 LNHDA, CDR2 SQIVND (reference sequence). This CDR3 has 15 residues. The CDR3 region is CASRLTGSGTDTQYF.

The chain recombines TRBV6-5 with TRBJ1-2. Germline CDR1 and CDR2: MNHEY and SVGAGI. This CDR3 is built from 11 residues. The CDR3 loop is CASSDLSGYTF.

J is TRBJ1-6 and V is TRBV3-1. The CDR3 covers 17 residues. Germline values: CDR1 LGHDT, CDR2 YNNKEL (reference sequence). CDR3 region: CASSQDRPVFYNSPLHF.

V gene TRBV9 combines with J gene TRBJ2-1; TCRdb calls TRBD2, which cannot be checked without DNA. The germline gives CDR1 SGDLS, CDR2 YYNGEE. The CDR3 is 15 residues long. The CDR3 reads CASSPSTSVYNEQFF.

The rearrangement joins TRBV20-1 to TRBJ2-3; the TCRdb call, TRBD2, lacks DNA for checking. CDR3 length: 15 amino acids. The germline V gene has CDR1 DFQATT and CDR2 SNEGSKA (reference sequence). The CDR3 spells CSARDGLRGTDTQYF.

The CDR3 spells CAITRDRDGNQPQHF. The chain carries TRBV5-5 and TRBJ1-5; TCRdb proposes TRBD1, but this gene call is untestable without DNA. CDR3 length: 15 residues. CDR1 is SGHKS and CDR2 is YYEKEE in the germline V gene (reference sequence). Drawing the rest from reference TRBV5-5 and TRBJ1-5, the complete variable domain is DAGVTQSPTHLIKTRGQQVTLRCSPISGHKSVSWYQQVLGQGPQFIFQYYEKEERGRGNFPDRFSARQFPNYSSELNVNALLLGDSALYLCAITRDRDGNQPQHFGDGTRLSIL.

The chain links TRBV5-1 to TRBJ2-1; TCRdb indicates TRBD2, and absent DNA this call remains unverified. The germline V gene encodes CDR1 SGHRS and CDR2 YFSETQ. The CDR3 consists of 20 residues. CDR3 sequence reads: CASSLAVGVPGLSSYNEQFF.

V usage is TRBV5-1 and J usage is TRBJ2-5; TCRdb names TRBD1, which stays unverified in the absence of DNA. CDR3 length: 14 residues. Germline V lookup: CDR1 SGHRS, CDR2 YFSETQ. CDR3 sequence: CASSLVGADETQYF.

The CDR3 reads CASSLEAFEETQYF. J is TRBJ2-5 and V is TRBV11-2. The CDR3 covers 14 residues. Per germline, CDR1 SGHAT and CDR2 FQNNGV. Using reference TRBV11-2 and TRBJ2-5 for the parts outside the CDR3, the full variable domain is EAGVAQSPRYKIIEKRQSVAFWCNPISGHATLYWYQQILGQGPKLLIQFQNNGVVDDSQLPKDRFSAERLKGVDSTLKIQPAKLEDSAVYLCASSLEAFEETQYFGPGTRLLVL.

V is TRBV6-1 and J is TRBJ1-2; TCRdb gives TRBD1 as the D gene, but with no DNA this cannot be confirmed. The germline V gene has CDR1 MNHNS and CDR2 SASEGT. CDR3 length equals 17 residues. The CDR3 sequence is CASLKWSLTGSGGSYTF.

This sequence joins TRBV5-1 and TRBJ2-5. From germline, CDR1 is SGHRS and CDR2 YFSETQ. The CDR3 totals 13 residues. This CDR3 is CASSYRYQETQYF.

J is TRBJ2-2 and V is TRBV11-2. Germline V lookup: CDR1 SGHAT, CDR2 FQNNGV. There are 16 residues in the CDR3. The CDR3 reads CASSFWQLANTGELFF.